The 30 T cell receptor beta chains below all came from one sample that was sequenced in a study of low-dose radiotherapy and immunotherapy resistance in tumors. Gene-specific TRAV and TRBV primers were used for first-strand cDNA, covering alpha and beta chains. TCRs were put through around 20 PCR cycles of amplification with Phusion. A constant-region primer and the V-primer adapter served as the primer pair. Using its own MiXCR run on the reads, TCRdb lists one record per CDR3 protein. The sample includes 55,000 to 65,000 distinct CDR3 sequences, about a quarter of them seen just once. Described time point: before trial treatment. Sample: PBMCs, taken before treatment. Receptor source: a male donor with rectosigmoid adenocarcinoma.

This chain links TRBV5-4 with TRBJ2-6; D is possibly TRBD1 (6 bases). Trimming pared 4 bases from V and 0 bases from J, leaving 11 bases between. The CDR3 is made up of 16 amino acids. Germline-derived CDR1 and CDR2 are SGHNT and YYREEE (reference sequence). The CDR3 reads CASSLQGRSGANVLTF. The CDR3 DNA follows: TGTGCCAGCAGCCTACAGGGCCGCTCTGGGGCCAACGTCCTGACTTTC. Full variable domain (rest looked up from reference TRBV5-4 and TRBJ2-6): ETGVTQSPTHLIKTRGQQVTLRCSSQSGHNTVSWYQQALGQGPQFIFQYYREEENGRGNFPPRFSGLQFPNYSSELNVNALELDDSALYLCASSLQGRSGANVLTFGAGSRLTVL.

Notes on this clonotype: Only one base separates this from a far larger clonotype, so it likely reflects a read error. The V and J genes are TRBV19 and TRBJ2-1; 8 nucleotides agree with TRBD1. V lost 5 bases and J lost 10; bases outside the gene matches: 16. This CDR3 comprises 16 residues. Germline lookup yields CDR1 LNHDA and CDR2 SQIVND (reference sequence). DNA of the CDR3: TGTGCCAGTAGTCCTCGGACGGGCAGGGGGCCGAGCGAGCAGTTCTTC. It codes for CASSPRTGRGPSEQFF.

This chain joins TRBV14 and TRBJ1-2; D remains unclear. This CDR3 is built from 12 residues. Germline CDR1 and CDR2: SGHDN and FVKESK. V was trimmed by 2 bases and J by 5 bases, leaving 6 bases between them. The CDR3 nucleotides read TGTGCCAGCAGCCAATCCCCATATGGCTACACCTTC. Protein product: CASSQSPYGYTF.

This clonotype was counted at least ten times. V usage is TRBV24-1 and J usage is TRBJ2-3; D is undetermined. The germline V and J ends were trimmed by 9 bases and 2 bases, with 8 bases remaining between them. There are 12 residues in the CDR3. Germline values: CDR1 KGHDR, CDR2 SFDVKD. The CDR3 loop reads CATGGNTDTQYF. The CDR3, as DNA: TGTGCCACCGGCGGCAACACAGATACGCAGTATTTT.

Notes on this clonotype: A single base is all that separates this from a far larger clone, so a read error is likely. This rearrangement joins TRBV5-6 to TRBJ2-1; D is unresolved. This CDR3 is 14 amino acids long. Germline V gene data show CDR1 as SGHDT and CDR2 as YYEEEE. Trimming removed 2 bases at V and 10 bases at J, with 16 bases between. This chain's CDR3 is CASSFFVKTYEQFF. CDR3 in DNA: TGTGCCAGCAGCTTCTTCGTAAAAACCTACGAGCAGTTCTTC.

Turning to this clonotype: One end of the junction varies from germline; a read error may be responsible. The chain uses TRBV28 and TRBJ2-3, with a possible D match to TRBD1 (6 bases). This CDR3 comprises 15 residues. Germline values: CDR1 MDHEN, CDR2 SYDVKM. For the CDR3, the DNA is TGTGCCAGCGGAACACAGGGTTCGGGCACAGATACGCAGTGTTTT. Translation gives CASGTQGSGTDTQCF.

The genes are TRBV29-1 and TRBJ1-6; D unclear. Trimming shortened V by 4 bases and J by 5 bases, and 9 bases separated the two germline ends. The length of the CDR3 is 13 residues. Per germline, CDR1 SQVTM and CDR2 ANQGSEA. The CDR3, as DNA: TGCAGCGTTGGAAGCAGCAATAATTCACCCCTCCACTTT. This translates into CSVGSSNNSPLHF. Full variable domain (rest looked up from reference TRBV29-1 and TRBJ1-6): SAVISQKPSRDICQRGTSLTIQCQVDSQVTMMFWYRQQPGQSLTLIATANQGSEATYESGFVIDKFPISRPNLTFSTLTVSNMSPEDSSIYLCSVGSSNNSPLHFGNGTRLTVT.

Many counts were recorded for this clonotype. The chain employs TRBV29-1 and TRBJ1-4; no definite D call. The ends were cut back, 6 bases at V and 8 bases at J, with 19 bases in the middle. Germline CDR1 SQVTM, CDR2 ANQGSEA. This CDR3 is 14 amino acids long. The CDR3 loop reads CSVATGDKWEKLFF. The CDR3 nucleotides read TGCAGCGTCGCTACGGGAGACAAGTGGGAAAAACTGTTTTTT.

V usage is TRBV28 and J usage is TRBJ2-3; the match to TRBD2 covers 11 bases. The V gene's germline CDR1 is MDHEN and CDR2 SYDVKM. CDR3 length: 16 amino acids. V dropped 7 bases and J dropped 5; count of bases not matched to a gene: 11. The DNA for the CDR3 is TGTGCCAGCACCACCACTCTTAGCGGGAGGGTAGATACGCAGTATTTT. It encodes CASTTTLSGRVDTQYF.

This clonotype appeared many times. This chain connects TRBV29-1 to TRBJ2-1, with 12 nucleotides matching TRBD1. Germline CDR1 reads SQVTM; CDR2 reads ANQGSEA. V trimming: 6 bases; J trimming: 8 bases; junction bases outside the gene matches: 5. This CDR3 contains 13 residues. CDR3 loop: CSVTGTGGDEQFF. Written as DNA, the CDR3 is TGCAGCGTGACCGGGACAGGGGGCGATGAGCAGTTCTTC.

This clonotype was counted at least ten times. The junction departs from the called germline gene at one end, perhaps through a read error. The chain is built from TRBV20-1 and TRBJ1-2; TRBD1 aligns across 8 bases. The CDR3 spans 10 residues. Germline lookup yields CDR1 DFQATT and CDR2 SNEGSKA (reference sequence). CDR3 nucleotide sequence: TGCAGTGCTAGACGACAGGGGATGATCTTC. Translated, it gives CSARRQGMIF.

This clonotype was observed many times. V and J are TRBV6-4 and TRBJ1-1, with 7 bases lining up with TRBD1. J lost 4 bases, V lost 2 bases, and 4 bases had no gene match. Looked up from germline, CDR1 is MRHNA and CDR2 is SNTAGT. The CDR3 covers 14 residues. The CDR3 sequence is CASSDGQGGTEAFF. In DNA form, the CDR3 reads TGTGCCAGCAGTGACGGTCAGGGGGGCACTGAAGCTTTCTTT.

With regard to this clonotype: A far larger clone is just one base off, so this is likely a read error. The gene calls are TRBV4-3 and TRBJ2-7; D gene ambiguous. The germline V gene encodes CDR1 LGHNA and CDR2 YSLEER. V was clipped by 5 bases and J by 3 bases, with 17 bases between them. CDR3 size: 15 residues. CDR3 nucleotide sequence: TGCGCCAGCAGCTTGGCCCTGGAACTCTTCTACGAGCAGTACTTC. Protein: CASSLALELFYEQYF.

This clonotype was observed many times. The chain carries TRBV7-2 and TRBJ2-3, with a weak D call TRBD2 (6 bases). CDR3 length: 13 amino acids. Germline CDR1 SGHTA, CDR2 FQGNSA. Trimming pared 5 bases from V and 6 bases from J, leaving 12 bases between. The CDR3 reads CASSAEGRDTQYF. For the CDR3, the DNA is TGTGCCAGCAGCGCGGAGGGCCGGGATACGCAGTATTTT.

With respect to this clonotype: This likely stems from a read error, as it lies one base from a far larger clone. Because the CDR3 is missing its conserved closing phenylalanine or tryptophan, this is likely a read error. V and J are TRBV28 and TRBJ2-7, with 9 bases matching TRBD1. The CDR3 sequence is 15 residues long. Trimming took 10 bases from V and 3 from J; bases not matched to a gene: 13. Looked up from germline, CDR1 is MDHEN and CDR2 is SYDVKM. CDR3 sequence (DNA): TGTGCCACCAGCGCAACCGGGACAGGGTACTACGAGCAGTACTTA. Translating it yields CATSATGTGYYEQYL.

Remarks on this clonotype: This sequence is one base from a far larger clone and is likely a read error. The V call is TRBV28, the J call TRBJ2-1; D could derive from TRBD1 or TRBD2 (6 bases each). Germline V gives CDR1 MDHEN, CDR2 SYDVKM. Trimming stripped 7 bases from V and 10 bases from J, with 14 bases between. The CDR3 covers 12 residues. The CDR3 spells CASTGGPYEQFF. CDR3 nucleotides: TGTGCCAGCACCGGGGGCCCCTACGAGCAGTTCTTC.

This clonotype was counted ten times or more. This sequence joins TRBV18 and TRBJ2-2; a weak D match, TRBD1 (5 bases). V lost 2 bases and J 5 bases, leaving 9 bases between the germline ends. The CDR3 is made up of 14 amino acids. CDR1 is KGHSH and CDR2 is LQKENI in the germline V gene. The CDR3 loop is CASSPKGDTGELFF. The CDR3 coding sequence is TGTGCCAGCTCACCAAAAGGGGATACCGGGGAGCTGTTTTTT.

The table lists this clonotype with many counts. The J gene is TRBJ2-1, the V gene TRBV7-2; D possibly corresponds to TRBD1 (5 bases). The CDR3 consists of 14 residues. The ends were cut back, 5 bases at V and 9 bases at J, with 17 bases in the middle. Germline V gene data show CDR1 as SGHTA and CDR2 as FQGNSA. The CDR3 nucleotides read TGTGCCAGCAGCCCCAGGGTTAGGAACGGTGAGCAGTTCTTC. Amino acids: CASSPRVRNGEQFF.

This clonotype was observed a handful of times. The chain uses TRBV4-1 and TRBJ2-3, with D unclear. The germline V gene has CDR1 MGHRA and CDR2 YSYEKL. The V gene lost 5 bases and the J gene lost 0 bases, with 12 bases spanning the gap. The CDR3 consists of 15 residues. In DNA form, the CDR3 reads TGCGCCAGCAGCAACTACGACGCGAGCACAGATACGCAGTATTTT. It specifies CASSNYDASTDTQYF.

This clonotype was recorded at least ten times. The chain combines TRBV10-2 with TRBJ2-3; 9 nucleotides align to TRBD2. With 2 bases clipped from V and 2 bases from J, the junction kept 11 bases outside the gene matches. The CDR3 covers 18 residues. Germline CDR1 WSHSY, CDR2 SAAADI. The CDR3 bases are TGCGCCAGCAGTGAGAGGGACAGTCTAGCGGGATCCACAGATACGCAGTATTTT. Protein product: CASSERDSLAGSTDTQYF.

The chain carries TRBV29-1 and TRBJ2-7; TRBD2 matches 10 bases. CDR1 and CDR2 (germline): SQVTM, ANQGSEA. J was trimmed by 7 bases and V by 6 bases; bases with no gene match: 12. This CDR3 comprises 14 residues. Here the CDR3 DNA reads TGCAGCGTCGCGCGAGCGGGAGGGCCGGGAGAGCAGTACTTC. Protein sequence: CSVARAGGPGEQYF.

The sample holds many counts of this clonotype. The chain employs TRBV4-2 and TRBJ2-2; D is possibly TRBD2 (7 bases). The germline V gene has CDR1 LGHNA and CDR2 YNFKEQ. The V end lost 1 base, the J end lost 5 bases, and 17 bases lay between the germline ends. The CDR3 is 17 residues long. This chain's CDR3 is CASSQGGGGRGTGELFF. The CDR3 region has the DNA TGTGCCAGCAGCCAAGGGGGAGGGGGGAGAGGGACCGGGGAGCTGTTTTTT.

In this sample, this clonotype turned up once. This likely reflects a read error, since a far larger clone is one base away. The chain links TRBV5-3 to TRBJ2-7, with TRBD2 matching 8 bases. TRBV5-3 is an ORF for which the function is uncertain. CDR3 length: 14 residues. The V and J ends lost 4 bases and 0 bases, in that order; junction bases with no gene match: 3. The CDR3 region has the DNA TGTGCCAGAAGCCGACTAGCGAGCTCCTACGAGCAGTACTTC. It yields the protein CARSRLASSYEQYF.

The V and J genes are TRBV29-1 and TRBJ1-2; D unresolved. The CDR3 is 14 amino acids. Trimming removed 2 bases at V and 3 bases at J, with 13 bases between. CDR1 and CDR2 from the germline V gene are SQVTM and ANQGSEA. CDR3 sequence (DNA): TGCAGCGTTGAATCGCTCCGCGGTTACTATGGCTACACCTTC. It specifies CSVESLRGYYGYTF.

This chain connects TRBV28 to TRBJ1-2; 7 positions agree with TRBD1. The CDR3 is 14 residues long. The germline CDR1 and CDR2 sequences are MDHEN and SYDVKM. With 7 bases clipped from V and 4 bases from J, the junction kept 9 bases outside the gene matches. This CDR3 reads CASTKQDRSYGYTF. In nucleotides, the CDR3 is TGTGCCAGCACCAAACAGGACAGGAGCTATGGCTACACCTTC.

This clonotype was recorded many times. The J gene is TRBJ2-5, the V gene TRBV3-1; D uncertain. Trimming took 6 bases from V and 2 from J, leaving 7 bases between them. The V gene's germline CDR1 is LGHDT and CDR2 YNNKEL (reference sequence). The CDR3 consists of 12 residues. CDR3 nucleotides: TGTGCCAGCAGACTCAGTCAAGAGACCCAGTACTTC. Translated, it gives CASRLSQETQYF.

This clonotype was detected many times. This sequence joins TRBV7-9 and TRBJ2-1; D unresolved. The ends were cut back, 3 bases at V and 6 bases at J, with 9 bases in the middle. Germline values: CDR1 SEHNR, CDR2 FQNEAQ (reference sequence). The CDR3 is made up of 13 amino acids. The chain's CDR3 is CASSLNGINEQFF. The CDR3 nucleotides are TGTGCCAGCAGCTTGAACGGTATCAATGAGCAGTTCTTC.

The J gene is TRBJ2-3, the V gene TRBV6-4; TRBD2 agrees at 13 bases. The germline V gene encodes CDR1 MRHNA and CDR2 SNTAGT. The CDR3 has 17 residues. V dropped 3 bases and J dropped 4; count of bases not matched to a gene: 7. The CDR3 loop is CASSDETSGGAPDTQYF. The DNA for the CDR3 is TGTGCCAGCAGTGATGAAACTAGCGGGGGGGCCCCAGATACGCAGTATTTT.

This clonotype has ten or more counts. The V gene is TRBV19, the J gene TRBJ2-7, with 7 bases matching TRBD2. The CDR3 is made up of 15 amino acids. Germline V gene data show CDR1 as LNHDA and CDR2 as SQIVND (reference sequence). Losses at the gene ends were 2 bases for V and 6 bases for J; bases not matched to a gene: 10. Written as DNA, the CDR3 is TGTGCCAGTAGTATATATGAGGAGCGGGGACGCGAGCAGTACTTC. This translates into CASSIYEERGREQYF.

This clonotype was seen many times. This chain uses TRBV30 with TRBJ1-2; TRBD1 agrees at 9 bases. The V and J ends lost 8 bases and 4 bases, in that order; junction bases with no gene match: 2. The CDR3 has 11 amino acids. Germline CDR1 GTSNPN, CDR2 SVGIG (reference sequence). The DNA for the CDR3 is TGTGCCAGGGGACAGGGCTATGGCTACACCTTC. Residues: CARGQGYGYTF.